This record covers a single T cell receptor (beta chain). CDR3 length equals 13 residues. With V trimmed by 6 bases and J by 7 bases, 8 bases remained unmatched. This entry belongs to a study of CD8+CD57+ T cells in acquired aplastic anemia. Overall study context: An average of about 3.4 ug of DNA was obtained from sorted CD4+ and CD8+ cells.

All patients picked for sequencing had shown, by flow cytometry, an expansion of CD8+CD57+ cells. TCR beta VDJ and CDR3 profiling used genomic DNA as template. TCRdb called the reads again in MiXCR, with one record for every CDR3 protein. The repertoire holds around 430,000 distinct CDR3 sequences, about a third seen once, with 0.7% to 1% in the top ten. The sequenced material came from sorted CD4+, CD8+, or CD8+CD57+ T cells (not recorded which) from PBMCs. The V call is TRBV12-3 or TRBV12-4, the J call TRBJ2-7, with 8 bases identical to TRBD1. The sequence derives from a human donor with aplastic anemia. The CDR3 protein is CASRLQGAQEQYF. CDR3 in DNA: TGTGCCAGCAGACTCCAGGGGGCGCAGGAGCAGTACTTC.